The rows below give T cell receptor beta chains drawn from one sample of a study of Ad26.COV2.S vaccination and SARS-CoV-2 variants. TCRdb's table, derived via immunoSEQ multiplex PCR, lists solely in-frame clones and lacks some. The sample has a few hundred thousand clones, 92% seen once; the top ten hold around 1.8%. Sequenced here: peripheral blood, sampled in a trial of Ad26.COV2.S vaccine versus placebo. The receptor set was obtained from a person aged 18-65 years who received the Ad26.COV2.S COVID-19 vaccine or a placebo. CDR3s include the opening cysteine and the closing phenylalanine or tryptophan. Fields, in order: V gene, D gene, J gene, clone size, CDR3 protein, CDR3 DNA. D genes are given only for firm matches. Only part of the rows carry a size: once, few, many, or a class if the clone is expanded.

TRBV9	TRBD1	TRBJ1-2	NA	CASSGTGYGYTF	TGTGCCAGCAGCGGGACAGGGTATGGCTACACCTTC
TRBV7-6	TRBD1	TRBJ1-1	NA	CASSLEGQGQGDTEAFF	TGTGCCAGCAGCTTAGAGGGACAGGGTCAGGGGGACACTGAAGCTTTCTTT
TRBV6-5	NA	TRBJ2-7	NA	CASSFGTQAYEQYF	TGTGCCAGCAGCTTCGGGACTCAAGCCTACGAGCAGTACTTC
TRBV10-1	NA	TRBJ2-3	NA	CASTKRGLPTDTQYF	TGCGCCAGCACGAAGAGGGGTCTCCCCACAGATACGCAGTATTTT
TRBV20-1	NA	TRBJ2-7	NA	CSASSGFNGPKYEQYF	TGCAGTGCTAGTAGTGGGTTCAACGGGCCAAAGTACGAGCAGTACTTC
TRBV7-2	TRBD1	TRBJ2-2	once	CASSRTGANTGELFF	TGTGCCAGCAGCCGGACAGGGGCAAACACCGGGGAGCTGTTTTTT
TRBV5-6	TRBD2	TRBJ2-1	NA	CASSGTSGGALNEQFF	TGTGCCAGCAGCGGGACTAGCGGGGGGGCTCTCAATGAGCAGTTCTTC
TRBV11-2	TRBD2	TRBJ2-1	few	CASSSGLKILNEQFF	TGTGCCAGCAGCTCGGGACTAAAAATTCTCAATGAGCAGTTCTTC
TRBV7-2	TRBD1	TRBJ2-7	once	CASSQGTGGTYEQYF	TGTGCCAGCAGCCAAGGGACAGGCGGAACCTACGAGCAGTACTTC
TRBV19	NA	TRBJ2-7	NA	CASSDRISYEQYF	TGTGCCAGTAGTGACAGGATCTCCTACGAGCAGTACTTC
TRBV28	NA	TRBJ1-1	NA	CASSPFRQNTEAFF	TGTGCCAGCAGTCCCTTCCGGCAGAACACTGAAGCTTTCTTT
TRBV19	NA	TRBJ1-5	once	CASSIMGGANQPQHF	TGTGCCAGTAGTATAATGGGGGGGGCGAATCAGCCCCAGCATTTT
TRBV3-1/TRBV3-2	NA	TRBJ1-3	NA	CASSQVDTIYF	TGTGCCAGCAGCCAAGTGGATACCATATATTTT
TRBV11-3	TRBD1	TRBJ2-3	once	CASSNRDRDYSDTQYF	TGTGCCAGCAGCAACAGGGACAGGGACTATTCAGATACGCAGTATTTT
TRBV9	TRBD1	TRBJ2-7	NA	CASSVGQGAPYEQYF	TGTGCCAGCAGCGTGGGACAGGGGGCCCCCTACGAGCAGTACTTC
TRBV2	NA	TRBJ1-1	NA	CASSEVEGDTEAFF	TGTGCCAGCAGTGAAGTCGAAGGGGACACTGAAGCTTTCTTT
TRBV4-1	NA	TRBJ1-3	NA	CTSSLGGGETGNTIYF	TGCACCAGCAGCCTCGGAGGGGGGGAAACTGGAAACACCATATATTTT
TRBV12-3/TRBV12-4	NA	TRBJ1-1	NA	CASSRGKEAFF	TGTGCCAGCAGCCGGGGGAAGGAAGCTTTCTTT
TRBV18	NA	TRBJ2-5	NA	CASSVVDQETQYF	TGTGCCAGCTCAGTCGTGGACCAAGAGACCCAGTACTTC
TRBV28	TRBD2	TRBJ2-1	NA	CASSSLGLANDNEQFF	TGTGCCAGCAGTTCTCTCGGACTAGCGAATGACAATGAGCAGTTCTTC
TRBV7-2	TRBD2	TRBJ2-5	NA	CASSLGLAGGLEYF	TGTGCCAGCAGCTTGGGGCTAGCGGGCGGCTTAGAGTACTTC
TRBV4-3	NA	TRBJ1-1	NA	CASSQDALGGHTMNTEAFF	TGCGCCAGCAGCCAAGATGCCCTAGGGGGACACACCATGAACACTGAAGCTTTCTTT
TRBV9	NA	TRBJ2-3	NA	CASSVVLTDTQYF	TGTGCCAGCAGCGTAGTCCTCACAGATACGCAGTATTTT
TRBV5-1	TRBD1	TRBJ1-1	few	CASSLFSGGLNTEAFF	TGCGCCAGCAGCTTGTTTTCAGGGGGCTTGAACACTGAAGCTTTCTTT
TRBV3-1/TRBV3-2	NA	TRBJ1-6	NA	CASSQVRNNSPLHF	TGTGCCAGCAGCCAAGTGCGGAACAATTCACCCCTCCACTTT
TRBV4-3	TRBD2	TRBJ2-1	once	CASSQDFGGEVNEQFF	TGCGCCAGCAGCCAAGATTTCGGGGGGGAGGTGAATGAGCAGTTCTTC
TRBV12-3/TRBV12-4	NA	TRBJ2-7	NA	CASSFRKDEQYF	TGTGCCAGCAGTTTCCGGAAGGACGAGCAGTACTTC
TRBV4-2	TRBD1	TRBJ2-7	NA	CASSQDLGGRGPYEQYF	TGTGCCAGCAGCCAAGACTTAGGGGGCAGGGGGCCTTACGAGCAGTACTTC
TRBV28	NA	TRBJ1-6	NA	CASSPTSNSPLHF	TGTGCCAGCAGTCCGACGTCGAATTCACCCCTCCACTTT
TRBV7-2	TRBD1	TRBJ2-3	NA	CASSAEWTGRTDTQYF	TGTGCCAGCAGCGCTGAGTGGACAGGGCGCACAGATACGCAGTATTTT
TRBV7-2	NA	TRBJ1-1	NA	CASSFQVSITEAFF	TGTGCCAGCAGCTTCCAGGTTTCCATCACTGAAGCTTTCTTT
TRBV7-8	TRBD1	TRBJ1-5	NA	CASSPRAGQGGQPQHF	TGTGCCAGCAGCCCCCGAGCGGGACAGGGGGGTCAGCCCCAGCATTTT
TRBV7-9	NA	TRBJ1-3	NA	CASSHPGGGYNSGNTIYF	TGTGCCAGCAGCCACCCCGGGGGGGGCTACAACTCTGGAAACACCATATATTTT
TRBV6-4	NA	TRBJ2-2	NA	CASSDSGPGELFF	TGTGCCAGCAGTGACTCGGGGCCCGGGGAGCTGTTTTTT
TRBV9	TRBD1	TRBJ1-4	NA	CASSSNAGQGYEKLFF	TGTGCCAGCAGCTCAAACGCGGGACAGGGGTATGAAAAACTGTTTTTT
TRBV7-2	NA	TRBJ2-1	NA	CASSVGLPGEQFF	TGTGCCAGCAGCGTCGGACTGCCAGGTGAGCAGTTCTTC
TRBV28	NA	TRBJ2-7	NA	CASSLSGVGSYEQYF	TGTGCCAGCAGTTTATCGGGAGTCGGTTCCTACGAGCAGTACTTC
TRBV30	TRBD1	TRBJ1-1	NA	CAWSVPGGWTEAFF	TGTGCCTGGAGTGTACCAGGGGGATGGACTGAAGCTTTCTTT
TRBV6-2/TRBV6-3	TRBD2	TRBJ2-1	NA	CASSSRGSSYNEQFF	TGTGCCAGCAGCTCTCGCGGGAGCTCCTACAATGAGCAGTTCTTC